These 8 T cell receptor beta chains came from one sample sequenced in a study of T cells in narcolepsy. Sequencing used immunoSEQ multiplex PCR; TCRdb keeps in-frame clones, though not all of them. The table includes about 27,000 clones, roughly nine tenths detected once. The specimen was CD45RA- memory CD4+ T cells from PBMCs. The receptors stem from a human donor with narcolepsy.

The gene calls are TRBV11-3 and TRBJ2-3, with 14 bases lining up with TRBD2. Germline CDR1 and CDR2: SGHNT and YENEEA. This CDR3 region has 16 residues. The V gene end was trimmed by 4 bases and the J gene end by 2 bases; junction bases not matched to a gene: 2. CDR3 coding DNA: TGTGCCAGCAGCTCGGGACTAGCGGGGGTCACAGATACGCAGTATTTT. Translated: CASSSGLAGVTDTQYF.

The chain recombines TRBV10-3 with TRBJ2-5, with D perhaps matching TRBD2 (5 bases). The CDR3 runs to 12 residues. Looked up from germline, CDR1 is ENHRY and CDR2 is SYGVKD. V shed 5 bases and J shed 4 bases, with 8 bases lying between them. CDR3 in amino acids: CAISPRGETQYF. CDR3 bases: TGTGCCATCAGTCCCCGGGGAGAGACCCAGTACTTC.

The table lists this clone with a few counts. The chain links TRBV29-1 to TRBJ1-2; TRBD1 agrees at 7 bases. The CDR3 runs 11 residues. Germline lookup yields CDR1 SQVTM and CDR2 ANQGSEA. V lost 1 base to trimming and J lost 8 bases; unmatched junction nucleotides: 1. CDR3 residues: CSVEGTGGYTF. For the CDR3, the DNA is TGCAGCGTTGAAGGGACAGGCGGCTACACCTTC. The variable domain in full, completed from reference TRBV29-1 and TRBJ1-2, reads SAVISQKPSRDICQRGTSLTIQCQVDSQVTMMFWYRQQPGQSLTLIATANQGSEATYESGFVIDKFPISRPNLTFSTLTVSNMSPEDSSIYLCSVEGTGGYTFGSGTRLTVV.

This chain joins TRBV18 and TRBJ1-2; 8 bases fit TRBD1. The CDR3 runs 14 residues. Germline V gene data show CDR1 as KGHSH and CDR2 as LQKENI. V lost 2 bases and J lost 5; bases outside the gene matches: 4. In nucleotides, the CDR3 is TGTGCCAGCTCACCATCGACAGGGGTTTATGGCTACACCTTC. As protein: CASSPSTGVYGYTF. Together with reference TRBV18 and TRBJ1-2, the CDR3 gives the full variable domain: NAGVMQNPRHLVRRRGQEARLRCSPMKGHSHVYWYRQLPEEGLKFMVYLQKENIIDESGMPKERFSAEFPKEGPSILRIQQVVRGDSAAYFCASSPSTGVYGYTFGSGTRLTVV.

This clone was counted once. Here the CDR3 reads CASLGQLVYGYTF. The CDR3, as DNA: TGTGCCAGCCTGGGACAGCTCGTCTATGGCTACACCTTC. The chain uses TRBV2 and TRBJ1-2; 7 nucleotides align to TRBD1. The germline V gene has CDR1 SNHLY and CDR2 FYNNEI. With 8 bases clipped from V and 4 bases from J, the junction kept 7 bases outside the gene matches. The length of the CDR3 is 13 residues.

The genes are TRBV27 and TRBJ1-2; the D gene is possibly TRBD1 (5 bases). Germline CDR1 and CDR2: MNHEY and SMNVEV (reference sequence). The CDR3 contains 12 residues. V lost 8 bases to trimming and J lost 0 bases, with 7 bases between them. The CDR3 sequence is CASGAANYGYTF. In nucleotides, the CDR3 is TGTGCCAGCGGGGCGGCTAACTATGGCTACACCTTC.

This chain connects TRBV2 to TRBJ1-2, with D uncertain. CDR1 SNHLY and CDR2 FYNNEI come from the germline V gene. V was cut by 3 bases and J by 6 bases, with 14 bases left in between. CDR3 length: 14 amino acids. CDR3 protein: CASSEHGEWDGYTF. CDR3 DNA: TGTGCCAGCAGTGAGCATGGGGAATGGGATGGCTACACCTTC.

The chain is built from TRBV27 and TRBJ1-1; D remains unclear. Trimming left V 5 bases short and J 0 bases short, with 7 bases between. The germline V gene encodes CDR1 MNHEY and CDR2 SMNVEV (reference sequence). CDR3 size: 13 residues. As DNA, the CDR3 is TGTGCCAGCAGTCCGCGGGTGAACACTGAAGCTTTCTTT. As protein: CASSPRVNTEAFF.